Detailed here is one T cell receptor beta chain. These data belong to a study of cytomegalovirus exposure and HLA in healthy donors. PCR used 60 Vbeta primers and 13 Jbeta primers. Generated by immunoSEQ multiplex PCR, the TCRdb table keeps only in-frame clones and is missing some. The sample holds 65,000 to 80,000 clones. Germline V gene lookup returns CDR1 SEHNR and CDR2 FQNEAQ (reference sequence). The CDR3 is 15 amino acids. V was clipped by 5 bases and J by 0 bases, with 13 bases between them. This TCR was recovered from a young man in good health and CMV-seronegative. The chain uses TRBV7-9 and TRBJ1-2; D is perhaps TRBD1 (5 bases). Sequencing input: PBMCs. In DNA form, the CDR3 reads TGTGCCAGCAGCAGATGGACAAAGGCTAACTATGGCTACACCTTC. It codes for CASSRWTKANYGYTF.